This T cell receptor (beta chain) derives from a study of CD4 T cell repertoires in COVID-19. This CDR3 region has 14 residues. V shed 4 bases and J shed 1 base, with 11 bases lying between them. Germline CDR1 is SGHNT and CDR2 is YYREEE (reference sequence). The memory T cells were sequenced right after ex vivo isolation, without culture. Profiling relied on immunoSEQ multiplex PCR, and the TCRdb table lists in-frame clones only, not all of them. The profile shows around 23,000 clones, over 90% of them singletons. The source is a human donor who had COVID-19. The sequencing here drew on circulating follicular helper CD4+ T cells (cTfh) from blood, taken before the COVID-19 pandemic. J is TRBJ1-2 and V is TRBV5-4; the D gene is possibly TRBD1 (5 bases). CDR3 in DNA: TGTGCCAGCAGCGGAACGACAGATAACTATGGCTACACCTTC. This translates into CASSGTTDNYGYTF.